The 30 T cell receptor beta chains reported below all come from one sample, sequenced in a study of T-cell reconstitution after alpha-beta-depleted transplantation in children. Unique molecular identifiers were built into the TCRbeta library. One entry per CDR3 protein, called by TCRdb with MiXCR from the PCR reads. The table shows 600,000 to 800,000 distinct CDR3 sequences, with around 12% occurring only once. The material sequenced was PBMCs, taken before TCRalphabeta/CD19-depleted stem cell transplant. These receptors were taken from a girl aged 2 to 10 with congenital amegakaryocytic thrombocytopenia, due to receive a stem cell transplant.

As to this clonotype: A much larger clone differs by one base, so this may be a read error. V and J are TRBV20-1 and TRBJ2-3, with 7 positions matching TRBD1. Trimming took 5 bases from V and 0 from J; bases not matched to a gene: 5. Germline assignment: CDR1 DFQATT and CDR2 SNEGSKA (reference sequence). The CDR3 runs 14 residues. CDR3 protein: CSAGNRGSTDTQYF. In DNA, the CDR3 is TGCAGTGCTGGGAACAGGGGAAGCACAGATACGCAGTATTTT.

This clonotype has a count of ten or more. The chain recombines TRBV5-1 with TRBJ2-2; possibly TRBD2 for D (6 bases). The CDR3 is made up of 15 amino acids. Trimming took off 1 base at V and 1 base at J, with 8 bases between the two ends. The germline V gene encodes CDR1 SGHRS and CDR2 YFSETQ. CDR3 loop: CASSLRLGNTGELFF. The CDR3 DNA follows: TGCGCCAGCAGCTTGAGACTAGGGAACACCGGGGAGCTGTTTTTT.

This clonotype showed up just a few times. CDR3 loop: CASVLADINEQFF. CDR3 bases: TGTGCCAGCGTCCTAGCGGACATCAATGAGCAGTTCTTC. The chain recombines TRBV2 with TRBJ2-1; TRBD2 aligns across 7 bases. J gave up 6 bases and V 8 bases, and 7 bases lay outside the gene matches. Per the germline V gene, CDR1 is SNHLY and CDR2 is FYNNEI. This CDR3 has 13 residues.

The genes are TRBV2 and TRBJ1-2, with TRBD1 as a possible D gene (6 bases). Looked up from germline, CDR1 is SNHLY and CDR2 is FYNNEI. The CDR3 extends over 14 amino acids. The V gene lost 1 base and the J gene lost 5 bases, with 11 bases spanning the gap. The CDR3 DNA reads TGTGCCAGCAGTGAAGAACAGGGCATTTATGGCTACACCTTC. It is translated as CASSEEQGIYGYTF.

This clonotype was counted at least ten times. The rearrangement links TRBV20-1 to TRBJ2-1, with 11 positions matching TRBD2. Germline V gives CDR1 DFQATT, CDR2 SNEGSKA (reference sequence). The CDR3 runs to 15 residues. The J segment lost 9 bases and the V segment lost 4 bases, leaving 11 bases of the junction unmatched. This CDR3 reads CSANPLAGGTGEQFF. DNA of the CDR3: TGCAGTGCTAATCCCCTAGCGGGAGGAACGGGTGAGCAGTTCTTC.

The chain combines TRBV7-3 with TRBJ1-1; 7 bases line up with TRBD1. CDR3 length: 14 amino acids. V gave up 2 bases and J gave up 7 bases; unmatched junction bases: 7. The germline gives CDR1 SGHTA, CDR2 FQGTGA. This chain's CDR3 is CASSLVAGGNEAFF. Written as DNA, the CDR3 is TGTGCCAGCAGCTTAGTCGCAGGGGGGAATGAAGCTTTCTTT.

This chain joins TRBV20-1 and TRBJ1-2; 7 bases align to TRBD1. Trimming at V came to 5 bases and at J to 10 bases, leaving 10 bases not matched to a gene. CDR3 length equals 12 residues. Germline CDR1 is DFQATT and CDR2 is SNEGSKA (reference sequence). Here the CDR3 reads CSAATGASFYTF. In nucleotides, the CDR3 is TGCAGTGCTGCCACAGGGGCATCCTTCTACACCTTC.

This clonotype showed up many times. The V call is TRBV9, the J call TRBJ1-1; TRBD1 might be the D (5 bases). Germline CDR1 is SGDLS and CDR2 is YYNGEE. V was clipped by 0 bases and J by 4 bases, with 10 bases between them. The CDR3 is 14 residues long. CDR3 in DNA: TGTGCCAGCAGCGTAGTCACGGGGGGCACTGAAGCTTTCTTT. Translating it yields CASSVVTGGTEAFF.

The rearrangement joins TRBV12-3 or TRBV12-4 to TRBJ2-3, with TRBD2 matching 7 bases. The CDR3 is 13 residues long. V lost 5 bases to trimming and J lost 13 bases; unmatched junction nucleotides: 12. The CDR3 nucleotides are TGTGCCAGCAGTATTAACCCGGGACTACCAGAGTATTTT. Translating it yields CASSINPGLPEYF.

The CDR3, as DNA: TGTGCCACCAGTGAGCCGGGACAGGGGGGAAAGGCGTCAGATACGCAGTATTTT. It translates to CATSEPGQGGKASDTQYF. The rearrangement joins TRBV24-1 to TRBJ2-3, with TRBD1 matching over 11 bases. Germline V gene data show CDR1 as KGHDR and CDR2 as SFDVKD. The CDR3 is 18 residues long. With V trimmed by 4 bases and J by 4 bases, 12 bases remained unmatched.

The CDR3 DNA is TGTGCCAGCAGCTTTACAGGACAGGCCACAGATACGCAGTATTTT. Encoded protein: CASSFTGQATDTQYF. The gene calls are TRBV7-9 and TRBJ2-3, with 7 bases that match TRBD1. The germline gives CDR1 SEHNR, CDR2 FQNEAQ (reference sequence). V lost 3 bases to trimming and J lost 2 bases; unmatched junction nucleotides: 5. This CDR3 is built from 15 residues. The variable domain in full, with the rest retrieved from reference TRBV7-9 and TRBJ2-3, is DTGVSQNPRHKITKRGQNVTFRCDPISEHNRLYWYRQTLGQGPEFLTYFQNEAQLEKSRLLSDRFSAERPKGSFSTLEIQRTEQGDSAMYLCASSFTGQATDTQYFGPGTRLTVL.

This clonotype was recorded many times. The chain employs TRBV27 and TRBJ1-1; TRBD1 is a possible D gene (6 bases). This CDR3 has 13 amino acids. The ends were cut back, 7 bases at V and 4 bases at J, with 13 bases in the middle. CDR1 and CDR2 from the germline V gene are MNHEY and SMNVEV (reference sequence). The chain's CDR3 is CASKQGIGTEAFF. The CDR3 nucleotides are TGTGCCAGCAAACAGGGTATCGGCACTGAAGCTTTCTTT.

A remark on this clonotype: With a much larger clone just one base away, this may be a read error. The rearrangement links TRBV29-1 to TRBJ2-1; 8 bases fit TRBD2. The CDR3 covers 14 residues. Per germline, CDR1 SQVTM and CDR2 ANQGSEA. V lost 3 bases and J lost 6; bases outside the gene matches: 7. The CDR3 DNA follows: TGCAGCGTTGATGAAGCGGGAGTTCGCAATGAGCAGTTCTTC. Amino acid sequence: CSVDEAGVRNEQFF.

The table lists this clonotype with a few counts. V gene TRBV19 combines with J gene TRBJ2-7, with 7 bases lining up with TRBD2. The CDR3 totals 15 residues. Losses at the gene ends were 3 bases for V and 10 bases for J; bases not matched to a gene: 15. Germline V gene sequence: CDR1 LNHDA, CDR2 SQIVND (reference sequence). CDR3 amino acids: CASSIPSGSGLLQYF. The CDR3 region has the DNA TGTGCCAGTAGTATCCCTTCGGGTAGCGGGTTACTCCAGTACTTC.

This clonotype came up a few times. V and J are TRBV19 and TRBJ2-5; a possible D gene is TRBD2 (6 bases). V lost 6 bases and J lost 5, with 13 bases in between. The CDR3 length is 13 residues. Germline V gene lookup returns CDR1 LNHDA and CDR2 SQIVND (reference sequence). Here the CDR3 DNA reads TGTGCCAGTAGCGGGGGTCAATGGGAGACCCAGTACTTC. Amino acid sequence: CASSGGQWETQYF. The entire variable domain, with the rest obtained from reference TRBV19 and TRBJ2-5, is as follows: DGGITQSPKYLFRKEGQNVTLSCEQNLNHDAMYWYRQDPGQGLRLIYYSQIVNDFQKGDIAEGYSVSREKKESFPLTVTSAQKNPTAFYLCASSGGQWETQYFGPGTRLLVL.

This clonotype was recorded many times. The chain recombines TRBV5-1 with TRBJ1-2; TRBD1 is a possible D gene (6 bases). The germline V and J ends were trimmed by 4 bases and 5 bases, with 9 bases remaining between them. Germline V CDR1 and CDR2: SGHRS, YFSETQ. The CDR3 is 12 residues long. CDR3 bases: TGCGCCAGCAGCCGACAGGAGTATGGCTACACCTTC. Amino acid sequence: CASSRQEYGYTF.

This clonotype was observed a few times. The chain links TRBV20-1 to TRBJ2-1, with D perhaps matching TRBD1 or TRBD2 (6 bases each). Between the trimmed V and J ends, which lost 6 bases and 9 bases, there was a span of 18 bases. Germline V CDR1 and CDR2: DFQATT, SNEGSKA (reference sequence). The CDR3 runs to 13 residues. The CDR3: CSARGTPRGEQFF. The CDR3 coding sequence is TGCAGTGCGCGCGGGACCCCCAGGGGTGAGCAGTTCTTC.

Many counts were recorded for this clonotype. The chain uses TRBV29-1 and TRBJ2-1; TRBD2 might be the D (5 bases). Trimming removed 4 bases at V and 0 bases at J, with 25 bases between. There are 19 residues in the CDR3. The germline V gene encodes CDR1 SQVTM and CDR2 ANQGSEA. CDR3 region: CSVVGYLWASNPSYNEQFF. In nucleotides, the CDR3 is TGCAGCGTTGTTGGTTACTTATGGGCTAGCAATCCCTCCTACAATGAGCAGTTCTTC.

This rearrangement joins TRBV20-1 to TRBJ2-7; 8 bases match TRBD2. CDR3 length: 14 amino acids. The V segment lost 6 bases and the J segment 6 bases; nucleotides outside the gene matches: 13. Per germline, CDR1 DFQATT and CDR2 SNEGSKA (reference sequence). CDR3 in amino acids: CSAPVPIAGREQYF. The CDR3 DNA reads as TGCAGTGCCCCCGTCCCAATAGCGGGACGCGAGCAGTACTTC.

The V gene is TRBV6-5, the J gene TRBJ2-3, with D unresolved. The V gene's germline CDR1 is MNHEY and CDR2 SVGAGI. The CDR3 loop spans 16 amino acids. Trimming pared 0 bases from V and 3 bases from J, leaving 13 bases between. The CDR3 bases are TGTGCCAGCAGTTACTCATCGAGCGTTGGGACAGATACGCAGTATTTT. Protein product: CASSYSSSVGTDTQYF.

This clonotype occurred many times. J is TRBJ2-3 and V is TRBV6-1; maybe TRBD1 (5 bases). Germline V lookup: CDR1 MNHNS, CDR2 SASEGT. Between the trimmed V and J ends, which lost 7 bases and 0 bases, there was a span of 8 bases. The CDR3 is made up of 13 amino acids. The CDR3 DNA is TGTGCCAGCACCCGACAGAGCACAGATACGCAGTATTTT. It is translated as CASTRQSTDTQYF.

This clonotype was observed a few times. The CDR3, as DNA: TGCAGTGCGGATCCCGGACTAGCGGGCCAAGAGACCCAGTACTTC. The encoded protein is CSADPGLAGQETQYF. The rearrangement uses TRBV20-1 and TRBJ2-5; 11 nucleotides align to TRBD2. The germline V gene encodes CDR1 DFQATT and CDR2 SNEGSKA (reference sequence). CDR3 size: 15 residues. Losses at the gene ends were 6 bases for V and 1 base for J; bases not matched to a gene: 7.

This clonotype was seen many times. The V gene is TRBV11-2, the J gene TRBJ2-1; no definite D call. Germline CDR1 is SGHAT and CDR2 is FQNNGV. The CDR3 contains 11 residues. V lost 8 bases and J lost 3, with 5 bases in between. The CDR3 nucleotides are TGTGCCAGCGTGGACTACAATGAGCAGTTCTTC. Translating gives CASVDYNEQFF.

This clonotype was recorded many times. The chain is built from TRBV12-3 or TRBV12-4 and TRBJ2-7; perhaps D is TRBD1 or TRBD2 (5 bases each). This CDR3 contains 14 residues. V was clipped by 10 bases and J by 6 bases, with 22 bases between them. CDR3 sequence (DNA): TGTGCCACTGGGACCGGGACGGAGCCCTCCGAGCAGTACTTC. This codes for CATGTGTEPSEQYF.

This clonotype was found many times. The V gene is TRBV7-2, the J gene TRBJ2-3, with 9 bases fitting TRBD2. This CDR3 region has 16 residues. Looked up from germline, CDR1 is SGHTA and CDR2 is FQGNSA. The trim removed 3 bases at V and 0 bases at J, leaving 4 bases unmatched. DNA for the CDR3: TGTGCCAGCAGCTTTTCTGCGGGGGGGAGCACAGATACGCAGTATTTT. Protein: CASSFSAGGSTDTQYF.

This clonotype was observed many times. The V gene is TRBV20-1, the J gene TRBJ2-7; D not resolved. Trimming shortened V by 0 bases and J by 0 bases, and 6 bases separated the two germline ends. This CDR3 region has 13 residues. Germline values: CDR1 DFQATT, CDR2 SNEGSKA (reference sequence). DNA for the CDR3: TGCAGTGCTAGAGATTCTAGCTCCTACGAGCAGTACTTC. Its protein is CSARDSSSYEQYF.

This clonotype showed up just once. This chain connects TRBV24-1 to TRBJ2-1; possibly TRBD2 for D (6 bases). The CDR3 is made up of 14 amino acids. V dropped 3 bases and J dropped 5 bases, with 10 bases sitting between them. Germline CDR1 reads KGHDR; CDR2 reads SFDVKD. The CDR3 bases are TGTGCCACCAGTGATCAGACTAGTAACAATGAGCAGTTCTTC. Its protein is CATSDQTSNNEQFF.

In this sample, this clonotype turned up many times. CDR3 protein: CASSQEHTGIGDNEQFF. In nucleotides, the CDR3 is TGTGCCAGCAGCCAAGAACATACGGGGATCGGCGACAATGAGCAGTTCTTC. This chain connects TRBV3-1 to TRBJ2-1, with D possibly matching TRBD2 (5 bases). The CDR3 consists of 17 residues. V was shortened by 0 bases and J by 5 bases, with 17 bases between the two germline ends. CDR1 is LGHDT and CDR2 is YNNKEL in the germline V gene (reference sequence).

This clonotype showed up just once. A read error may produce the germline difference seen at one junction end. The CDR3 sequence: CSPRLPLRQTYNSPLHF. The CDR3 nucleotides read TGCAGTCCTAGGCTACCATTAAGACAGACATATAATTCACCCCTCCACTTT. The rearrangement uses TRBV20-1 and TRBJ1-6; tentatively, D is TRBD1 (5 bases). The CDR3 sequence is 17 residues long. From germline, CDR1 is DFQATT and CDR2 SNEGSKA (reference sequence).

The chain uses TRBV30 and TRBJ2-3; D is uncertain. Germline loops: CDR1 GTSNPN, CDR2 SVGIG (reference sequence). This CDR3 region has 12 residues. Trimming cost V 5 bases and J 4 bases, with 10 bases left between them. Here the CDR3 DNA reads TGTGCCTGGCAAATTGTGGCAGATACGCAGTATTTT. This codes for CAWQIVADTQYF.